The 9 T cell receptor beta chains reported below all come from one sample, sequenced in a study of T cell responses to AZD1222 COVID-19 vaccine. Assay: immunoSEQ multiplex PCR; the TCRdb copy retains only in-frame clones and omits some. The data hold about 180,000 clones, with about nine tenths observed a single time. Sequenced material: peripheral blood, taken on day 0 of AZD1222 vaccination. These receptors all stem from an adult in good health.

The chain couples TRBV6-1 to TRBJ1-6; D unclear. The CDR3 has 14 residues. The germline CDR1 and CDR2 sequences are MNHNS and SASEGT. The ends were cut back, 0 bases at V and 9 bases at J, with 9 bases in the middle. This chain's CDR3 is CASSEAAPISPLHF. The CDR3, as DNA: TGTGCCAGCAGTGAAGCGGCTCCAATTTCACCCCTCCACTTT.

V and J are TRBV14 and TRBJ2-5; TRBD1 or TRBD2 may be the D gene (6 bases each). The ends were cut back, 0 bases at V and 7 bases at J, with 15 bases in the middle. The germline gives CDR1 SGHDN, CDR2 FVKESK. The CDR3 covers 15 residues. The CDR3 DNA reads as TGTGCCAGCAGCCAAGATTGGGGGGCCGTGGGGACCCAGTACTTC. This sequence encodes CASSQDWGAVGTQYF. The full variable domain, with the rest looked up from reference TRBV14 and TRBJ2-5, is EAGVTQFPSHSVIEKGQTVTLRCDPISGHDNLYWYRRVMGKEIKFLLHFVKESKQDESGMPNNRFLAERTGGTYSTLKVQPAELEDSGVYFCASSQDWGAVGTQYFGPGTRLLVL.

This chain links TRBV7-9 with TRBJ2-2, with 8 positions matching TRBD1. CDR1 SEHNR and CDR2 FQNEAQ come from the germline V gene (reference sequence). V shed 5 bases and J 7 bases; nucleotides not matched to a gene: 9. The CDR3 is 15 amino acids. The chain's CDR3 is CASSPGQGWVGELFF. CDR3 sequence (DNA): TGTGCCAGCAGCCCTGGACAGGGCTGGGTCGGGGAGCTGTTTTTT.

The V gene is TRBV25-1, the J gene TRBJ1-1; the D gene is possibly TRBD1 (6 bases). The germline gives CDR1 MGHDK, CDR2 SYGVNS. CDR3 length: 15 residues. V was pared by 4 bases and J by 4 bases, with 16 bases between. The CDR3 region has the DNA TGTGCCAGCAGTGGAAGGACAGTAAGAAGCACTGAAGCTTTCTTT. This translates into CASSGRTVRSTEAFF.

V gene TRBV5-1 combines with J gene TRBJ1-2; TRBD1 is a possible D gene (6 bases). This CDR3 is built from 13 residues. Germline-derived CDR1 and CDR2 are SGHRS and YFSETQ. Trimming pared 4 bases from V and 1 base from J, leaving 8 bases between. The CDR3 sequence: CASSKDSNYGYTF. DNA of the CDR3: TGCGCCAGCAGCAAGGACAGTAACTATGGCTACACCTTC.

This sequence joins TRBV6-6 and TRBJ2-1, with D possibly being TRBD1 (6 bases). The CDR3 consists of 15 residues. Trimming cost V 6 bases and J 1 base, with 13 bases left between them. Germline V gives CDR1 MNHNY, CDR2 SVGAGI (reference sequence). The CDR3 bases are TGTGCCAGCAGAGAAACAGGGACGTCCTACAATGAGCAGTTCTTC. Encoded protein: CASRETGTSYNEQFF.

CDR3 region: CASSVGLAGGNSYNEQFF. DNA of the CDR3: TGTGCCAGCAGCGTAGGACTAGCGGGGGGAAACTCCTACAATGAGCAGTTCTTC. The J gene is TRBJ2-1, the V gene TRBV9; 13 nucleotides match TRBD2. The V and J ends lost 0 bases and 0 bases, in that order; junction bases with no gene match: 3. The CDR3 totals 18 residues. Germline CDR1 is SGDLS and CDR2 is YYNGEE. Full variable domain (remainder filled in from reference TRBV9 and TRBJ2-1): DSGVTQTPKHLITATGQRVTLRCSPRSGDLSVYWYQQSLDQGLQFLIQYYNGEERAKGNILERFSAQQFPDLHSELNLSSLELGDSALYFCASSVGLAGGNSYNEQFFGPGTRLTVL.

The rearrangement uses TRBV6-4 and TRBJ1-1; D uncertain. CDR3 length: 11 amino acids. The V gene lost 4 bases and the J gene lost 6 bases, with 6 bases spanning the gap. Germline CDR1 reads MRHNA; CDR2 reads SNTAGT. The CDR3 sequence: CASSGGSEAFF. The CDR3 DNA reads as TGTGCCAGCAGTGGGGGATCTGAAGCTTTCTTT.

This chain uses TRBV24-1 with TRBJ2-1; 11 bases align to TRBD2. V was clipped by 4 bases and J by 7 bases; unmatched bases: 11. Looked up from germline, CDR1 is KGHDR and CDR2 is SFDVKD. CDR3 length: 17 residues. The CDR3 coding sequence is TGTGCCACCAGTGACACTTCTAGCGGGGGGTTTTCGAATGAGCAGTTCTTC. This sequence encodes CATSDTSSGGFSNEQFF.